This T cell receptor (beta chain) was identified during a study of vaccination effects on CD4 cells after COVID-19 (dated by TCRdb to between 2022 and 2023). Describing the broader study: Each participant received two doses of an mRNA SARS-CoV-2 vaccine, either BNT162b2 or mRNA-1273. SARS-CoV-2 spike-specific CD4+ TCR repertoires were compared before and after mRNA vaccination in COVID-19 convalescent patients and in infection-naive vaccine recipients. A total of over nine COVID-19 convalescent patients and a handful of SARS-CoV-2-naive healthy vaccine recipients were included in the full study. Cultures from other donors in the study were sequenced with the Oncomine TCR Beta short-read assay on an Illumina iSeq 100.

The library was made by the immunoSEQ multiplex PCR assay. DNA from the cultured, isolated CD4+ T cells was subjected to TCR beta CDR3 sequencing. From the authors' description of their analysis: Non-productive TCR sequences were removed, reads were trimmed to the CDR3 region, and CDR3s of at least 7 amino acids were retained. The MANAFEST web app was used to identify antigen-specific clonotypes by comparing expansion in peptide wells with expansion in reference cultures. Positive clones required FDR<0.05 expansion versus reference and all other wells, odds ratio above 5, and frequency above 0.1% in two replicate wells. Cross-reactive clonotypes were defined as significantly expanded in SARS-CoV-2 spike wells and in at least one common cold coronavirus spike condition. Levenshtein distance calculated with the stringdist R package was used to assess CDR3 similarity, and unrooted trees were constructed with ape in R 3.6.1. TCRdb stores this immuneACCESS table with in-frame sequences only. Part of the clones is absent; in the studies checked, under half of the shortfall reflects unresolved V genes, and no reason is known for the rest. V and J calls plus clone size are reproduced from that table; the DNA served to infer D and trimming. The sample table holds tens of thousands of clones, of which less than 85% were seen once. The top ten hold 2.8% of the sample.

Overall study results and their limits: The study was limited by a small number of convalescent patients and lacked early post-infection timepoints. Marked clonal contraction was observed in both infection-induced and vaccine-induced clones at late post-vaccination timepoints, consistent with waning T cell responses. In healthy vaccine recipients, vaccine-induced clones were almost all SARS-CoV-2 mono-reactive, with only 1 of 255 being cross-reactive with common cold coronaviruses.

This clone has only a few counts. Its binding antigen is unknown. Base qualities are not at hand, and no much larger clone is one base apart. Taken from cysteine to phenylalanine, the CDR3 has 13 residues. Only the CDR3 DNA stays, 39 bases, in frame from base 1. Cut back by 1 base and 7 bases, the V and J ends lie 10 bases apart. CDR1 and CDR2, looked up from the germline V gene, are MNHNS and SASEGT. In the ViraFEST assay, PBMC were stimulated with viral peptide pools, and antigen-specific CD4+ T cell clonotypes were then identified by expansion using TCR sequencing. After around 11 days of culture, CD4+ T cells were isolated with the EasySep CD4+ T cell isolation kit. The absence of prior SARS-CoV-2 infection in healthy vaccine recipients was confirmed by negative nucleocapsid antibodies before and after vaccination. Roughly 2.1 million PBMC per well were cultured in IMDM with roughly 5% human AB serum, 10 IU/ml IL-2 and gentamicin, plus 10 ug/ml peptides. On days 3 and 7, half of the culture medium was replaced with fresh IL-2-containing medium. Unless noted otherwise, every peptide stimulation condition was cultured in triplicate wells. Using Ficoll-Paque Plus gradient centrifugation, PBMC were separated from whole blood and then either used fresh or cryopreserved at -140C. The overlapping peptide pools covered the spike proteins of SARS-CoV-2 and of the common cold coronaviruses HCoV-NL63, HCoV-OC43 and HCoV-229E. The QIAamp micro DNA kit was used to extract genomic DNA from the cultured CD4+ T cells.

The TCR originated in a human donor who received a COVID-19 vaccine. Sequenced here: CD4+ T cells from PBMCs cultured with HCoV-NL63 spike peptides, sampled before COVID-19 vaccination. This sample's cell subset or site label indicates: HCoV-NL63 spike overlapping peptide pool stimulation. The chain is made from TRBV6-1 and TRBJ1-2; a tentative D call is TRBD1 (6 bases match). The DNA sequence is TGTGCCAGCAGTGAAGAGGGGGTTGGTGGCTACACCTTC. This is translated as CASSEEGVGGYTF.